Each of the 3 T cell receptor beta chains below was sequenced from the same sample in a study of cytomegalovirus exposure and HLA in healthy donors. 13 Jbeta primers and 60 Vbeta primers were used for the PCR. Measured with immunoSEQ multiplex PCR; TCRdb has only the in-frame clones, and not every one. The repertoire holds 160,000 or so clones, roughly 80% seen once, with more than 7% in the top ten. The sequencing input was PBMCs. These receptors originate from a male donor in good health and CMV-seropositive.

The V and J genes are TRBV6-5 and TRBJ1-3; D gene uncertain. Trimming took 5 bases from V and 0 from J, leaving 11 bases between them. The V gene's germline CDR1 is MNHEY and CDR2 SVGAGI. The CDR3 loop spans 15 amino acids. In DNA, the CDR3 is TGTGCCAGCAGTAACGCGGGTTTCTCTGGAAACACCATATATTTT. This codes for CASSNAGFSGNTIYF.

The chain joins TRBV29-1 to TRBJ2-7; tentatively, D is TRBD1 (6 bases). The V end lost 3 bases, the J end lost 3 bases, and 12 bases lay between the germline ends. The CDR3 is 13 residues long. Germline values: CDR1 SQVTM, CDR2 ANQGSEA. The CDR3 protein is CSVEFQDSYEQYF. The CDR3 DNA is TGCAGCGTTGAGTTTCAGGACAGCTACGAGCAGTACTTC.

The genes are TRBV5-1 and TRBJ2-3, with TRBD2 matching 7 bases. The CDR3 is 15 residues long. Germline trimming cut 5 bases from V and 5 bases from J; bases unmatched to any gene: 11. Germline CDR1 SGHRS, CDR2 YFSETQ. CDR3 sequence: CASSPGGGVRDTQYF. The CDR3 coding sequence is TGCGCCAGCAGTCCCGGCGGGGGAGTCAGAGATACGCAGTATTTT.